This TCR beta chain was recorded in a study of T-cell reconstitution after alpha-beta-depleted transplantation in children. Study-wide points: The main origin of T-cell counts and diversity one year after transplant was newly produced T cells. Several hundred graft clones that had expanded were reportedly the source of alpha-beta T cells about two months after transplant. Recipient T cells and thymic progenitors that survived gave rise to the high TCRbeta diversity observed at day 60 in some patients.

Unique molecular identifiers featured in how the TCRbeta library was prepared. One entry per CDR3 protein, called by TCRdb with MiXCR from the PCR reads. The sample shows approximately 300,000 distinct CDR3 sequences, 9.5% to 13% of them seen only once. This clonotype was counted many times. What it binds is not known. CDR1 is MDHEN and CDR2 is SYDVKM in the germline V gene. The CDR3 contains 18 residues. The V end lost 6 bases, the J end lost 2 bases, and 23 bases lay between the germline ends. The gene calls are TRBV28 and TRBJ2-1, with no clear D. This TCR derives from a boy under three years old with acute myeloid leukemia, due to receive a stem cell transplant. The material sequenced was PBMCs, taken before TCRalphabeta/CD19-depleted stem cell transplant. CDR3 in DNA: TGTGCCAGCAGCCCCCAAACCCTGGGAAACGGCCCCTACAATGAGCAGTTCTTC. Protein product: CASSPQTLGNGPYNEQFF.